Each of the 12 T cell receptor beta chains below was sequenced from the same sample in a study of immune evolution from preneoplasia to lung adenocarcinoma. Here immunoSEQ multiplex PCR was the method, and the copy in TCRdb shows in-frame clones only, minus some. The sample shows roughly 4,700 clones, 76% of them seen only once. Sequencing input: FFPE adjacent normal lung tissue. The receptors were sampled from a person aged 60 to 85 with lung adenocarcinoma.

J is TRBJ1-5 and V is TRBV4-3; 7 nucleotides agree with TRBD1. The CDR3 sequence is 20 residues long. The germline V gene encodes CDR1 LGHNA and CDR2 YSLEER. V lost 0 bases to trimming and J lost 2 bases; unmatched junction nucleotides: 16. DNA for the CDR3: TGCGCCAGCAGCCAAGAATTTCTACAGGGGTATGAACGCGGCAATCAGCCCCAGCATTTT. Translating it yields CASSQEFLQGYERGNQPQHF.

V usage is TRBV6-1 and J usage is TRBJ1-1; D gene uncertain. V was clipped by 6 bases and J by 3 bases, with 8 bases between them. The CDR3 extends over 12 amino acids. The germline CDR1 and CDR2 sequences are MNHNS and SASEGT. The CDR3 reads CASRELYTEAFF. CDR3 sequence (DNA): TGTGCCAGCAGGGAACTCTACACTGAAGCTTTCTTT.

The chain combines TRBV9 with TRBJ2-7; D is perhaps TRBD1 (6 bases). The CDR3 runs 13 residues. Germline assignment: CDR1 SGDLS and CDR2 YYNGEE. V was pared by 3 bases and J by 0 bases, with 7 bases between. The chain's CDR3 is CASSADSSYEQYF. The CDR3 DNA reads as TGTGCCAGCAGCGCGGACAGCTCCTACGAGCAGTACTTC.

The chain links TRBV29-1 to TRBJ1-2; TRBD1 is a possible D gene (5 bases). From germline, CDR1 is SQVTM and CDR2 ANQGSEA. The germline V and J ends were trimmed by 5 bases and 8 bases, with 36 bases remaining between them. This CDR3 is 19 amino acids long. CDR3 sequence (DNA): TGCAGCGTTATTCCGTCCGCTGACAGCCTAGGACGAGCTATGTACGGCTACACCTTC. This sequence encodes CSVIPSADSLGRAMYGYTF. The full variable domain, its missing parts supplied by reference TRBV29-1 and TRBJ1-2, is SAVISQKPSRDICQRGTSLTIQCQVDSQVTMMFWYRQQPGQSLTLIATANQGSEATYESGFVIDKFPISRPNLTFSTLTVSNMSPEDSSIYLCSVIPSADSLGRAMYGYTFGSGTRLTVV.

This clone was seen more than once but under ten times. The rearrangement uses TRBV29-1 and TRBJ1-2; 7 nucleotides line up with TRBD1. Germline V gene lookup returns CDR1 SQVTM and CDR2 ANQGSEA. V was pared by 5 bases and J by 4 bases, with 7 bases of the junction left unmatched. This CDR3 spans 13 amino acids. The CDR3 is CSVSQGGTYGYTF. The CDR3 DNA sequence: TGCAGCGTTTCCCAGGGGGGCACCTATGGCTACACCTTC. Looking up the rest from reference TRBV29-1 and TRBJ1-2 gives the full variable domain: SAVISQKPSRDICQRGTSLTIQCQVDSQVTMMFWYRQQPGQSLTLIATANQGSEATYESGFVIDKFPISRPNLTFSTLTVSNMSPEDSSIYLCSVSQGGTYGYTFGSGTRLTVV.

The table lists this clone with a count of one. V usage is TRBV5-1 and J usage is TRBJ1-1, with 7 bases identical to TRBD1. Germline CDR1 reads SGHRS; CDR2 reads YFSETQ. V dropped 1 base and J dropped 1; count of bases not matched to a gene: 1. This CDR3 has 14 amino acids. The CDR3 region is CASSLTGANTEAFF. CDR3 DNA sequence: TGCGCCAGCAGCTTGACAGGGGCGAACACTGAAGCTTTCTTT.

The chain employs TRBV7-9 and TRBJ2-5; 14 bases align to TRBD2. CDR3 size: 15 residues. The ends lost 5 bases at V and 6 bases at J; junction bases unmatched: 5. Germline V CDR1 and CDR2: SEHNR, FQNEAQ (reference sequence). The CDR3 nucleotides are TGTGCCAGCAGCACGGGACTAGCGGGGGTAAAGACCCAGTACTTC. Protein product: CASSTGLAGVKTQYF.

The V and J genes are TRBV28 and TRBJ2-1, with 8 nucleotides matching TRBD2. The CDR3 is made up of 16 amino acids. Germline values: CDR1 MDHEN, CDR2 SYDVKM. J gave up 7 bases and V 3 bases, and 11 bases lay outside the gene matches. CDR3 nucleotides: TGTGCCAGCAGTTTCCTAGGAGCGGGGGAGCGAAATGAGCAGTTCTTC. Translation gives CASSFLGAGERNEQFF.

CDR3 in DNA: TGTGCCAGTAGTACCGTCCGGACGAACACTGAAGCTTTCTTT. This translates into CASSTVRTNTEAFF. The chain joins TRBV19 to TRBJ1-1, with unresolved D. Germline CDR1 LNHDA, CDR2 SQIVND (reference sequence). The CDR3 has 14 amino acids. Trimming took 4 bases from V and 1 from J, leaving 10 bases between them. The full variable domain, completed using reference TRBV19 and TRBJ1-1, is DGGITQSPKYLFRKEGQNVTLSCEQNLNHDAMYWYRQDPGQGLRLIYYSQIVNDFQKGDIAEGYSVSREKKESFPLTVTSAQKNPTAFYLCASSTVRTNTEAFFGQGTRLTVV.

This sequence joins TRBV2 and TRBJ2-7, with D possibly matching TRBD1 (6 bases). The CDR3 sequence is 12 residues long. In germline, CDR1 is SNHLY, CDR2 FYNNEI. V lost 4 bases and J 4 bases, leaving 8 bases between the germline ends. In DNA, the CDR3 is TGTGCCAGCAGTGGGACAGTTTACGAGCAGTACTTC. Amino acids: CASSGTVYEQYF.

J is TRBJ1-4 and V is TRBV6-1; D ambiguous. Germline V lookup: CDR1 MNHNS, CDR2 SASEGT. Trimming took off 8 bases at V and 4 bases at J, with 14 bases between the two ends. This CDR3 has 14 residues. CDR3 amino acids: CASAGQAGNEKLFF. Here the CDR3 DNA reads TGTGCCAGCGCGGGCCAGGCCGGTAATGAAAAACTGTTTTTT.

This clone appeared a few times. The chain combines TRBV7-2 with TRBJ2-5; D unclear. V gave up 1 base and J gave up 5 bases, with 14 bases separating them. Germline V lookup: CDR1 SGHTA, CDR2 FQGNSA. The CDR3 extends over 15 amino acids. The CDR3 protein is CASSLGSWPGETQYF. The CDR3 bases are TGTGCCAGCAGCTTAGGGTCCTGGCCTGGTGAGACCCAGTACTTC.